A selection of T cell receptor beta chains follows, all from one sample in a study of vaccination and CD4 T cells after COVID-19. Their target antigens are unknown. TCRdb fed the PCR reads into MiXCR, producing one record per CDR3 protein. The table lists about 20,000 distinct CDR3 sequences, about 44% of them singletons. This specimen consisted of CD4+ T cells from blood, cultured in vitro, obtained after SARS-CoV-2 vaccination. All receptors derive from a human donor who had recovered from COVID-19. Each CDR3 is given with its conserved first and last residue. The D gene is left open where the match is weak. The listing skips clone size in some rows; elsewhere it reads once, few, many or a size class.

j_call,clone_size,v_call,d_call,cdr3_aa,cdr3_nt
TRBJ2-3,.,TRBV27,.,CASREGYTQYF,TGTGCCAGCAGAGAAGGCTATACGCAGTATTTT
TRBJ1-4,few,TRBV15,.,CATSRDRNEKLFF,TGTGCCACCAGCCGCGACAGGAATGAAAAACTGTTTTTT
TRBJ1-5,.,TRBV2,.,CASSDLERSGQPQHF,TGTGCCAGCAGTGATTTAGAGAGGAGCGGTCAGCCCCAGCATTTT
TRBJ1-1,.,TRBV27,.,CASTYSGGAGEAFF,TGTGCCAGCACATACAGCGGGGGGGCCGGGGAAGCTTTCTTT
TRBJ1-1,once,TRBV12-3/TRBV12-4,.,CASSKWGAEAFF,TGTGCCAGCAGTAAATGGGGGGCTGAAGCTTTCTTT
TRBJ1-1,.,TRBV12-3/TRBV12-4,.,CASSLSGYEAFF,TGTGCCAGCAGCCTGTCCGGGTATGAAGCTTTCTTT
TRBJ1-3,.,TRBV7-2,.,CASSLAWGLSGNTIYF,TGTGCCAGCAGCTTAGCGTGGGGACTCTCTGGAAACACCATATATTTT
TRBJ2-7,.,TRBV7-9,.,CASSQSLIRAGKADEQYF,TGTGCCAGCAGCCAATCTTTAATTCGGGCGGGCAAGGCGGACGAGCAGTACTTC
TRBJ1-2,.,TRBV9,.,CASSVEVGHGYTF,TGTGCCAGCAGCGTAGAGGTAGGGCATGGCTACACCTTC
TRBJ1-1,few,TRBV20-1,TRBD1,CSASPGGEDTEAFF,TGCAGTGCTAGCCCAGGGGGCGAGGACACTGAAGCTTTCTTT
TRBJ2-5,few,TRBV11-3,.,CASSLVSNRGRETQYF,TGTGCCAGCAGCTTAGTTTCTAATCGGGGCAGGGAGACCCAGTACTTC
TRBJ1-1,.,TRBV7-8,.,CASSWGGGTEAFF,TGTGCCAGCAGCTGGGGTGGGGGCACTGAAGCTTTCTTT
TRBJ1-2,.,TRBV12-3/TRBV12-4,.,CASSITGHGYTF,TGTGCCAGCAGTATCACAGGGCACGGCTACACCTTC
TRBJ2-5,.,TRBV5-4,TRBD1,CASSPPRTGQETQYF,TGTGCCAGCAGCCCCCCCAGGACAGGGCAGGAGACCCAGTACTTC
TRBJ2-7,few,TRBV7-9,TRBD1,CASSHRDRNYEQYF,TGTGCCAGCAGCCACCGGGACAGAAACTACGAGCAGTACTTC
TRBJ2-7,.,TRBV29-1,.,CSVSRGFTYEQYF,TGCAGCGTCTCTCGTGGATTTACCTACGAGCAGTACTTC
TRBJ1-6,few,TRBV2,TRBD1,CATNDRGLMDSPLHF,TGTGCCACCAATGACAGGGGGCTAATGGATTCACCCCTCCACTTT
TRBJ1-1,few,TRBV6-1,TRBD1,CASSLVPPGTALNTEAFF,TGTGCCAGCAGTCTAGTCCCCCCCGGGACAGCCTTGAACACTGAAGCTTTCTTT
TRBJ2-1,once,TRBV7-7,TRBD1,CASSLLLGQGLFF,TGTGCCAGCAGCTTGTTGCTGGGACAGGGCCTGTTCTTC
TRBJ1-1,few,TRBV7-3,.,CASSKFTGTEAFF,TGTGCCAGCAGCAAATTTACGGGCACTGAAGCTTTCTTT
TRBJ2-6,.,TRBV7-8,TRBD2,CASSWMGLAGVAGANVLTF,TGTGCCAGCAGCTGGATGGGACTAGCGGGAGTTGCTGGGGCCAACGTCCTGACTTTC
TRBJ2-5,.,TRBV27,TRBD1,CASSPGQGKETQYF,TGTGCCAGCAGTCCGGGACAGGGGAAAGAGACCCAGTACTTC
TRBJ1-5,.,TRBV6-2/TRBV6-3,.,CASRYISNQSQHF,TGTGCCAGCCGCTACATAAGCAATCAGTCCCAGCATTTT
TRBJ1-1,.,TRBV14,TRBD1,CASSPFPGQEAFF,TGTGCCAGCAGCCCCTTTCCGGGACAGGAAGCTTTCTTT
TRBJ2-7,.,TRBV28,.,CASSLFQGAAYEQYF,TGTGCCAGCAGTTTATTTCAGGGAGCAGCCTACGAGCAGTACTTC
TRBJ2-7,.,TRBV19,TRBD1,CASSIAQGEQYF,TGTGCCAGTAGTATCGCACAGGGGGAGCAGTACTTC
TRBJ1-6,.,TRBV10-3,TRBD1,CAISESEGAMPNSPLHF,TGTGCCATCAGTGAGTCCGAGGGGGCGATGCCTAATTCACCCCTCCACTTT
TRBJ2-3,.,TRBV20-1,TRBD2,CSAARGLAGDTDTQYF,TGCAGTGCCGCAAGGGGGCTAGCGGGAGACACAGATACGCAGTATTTT
TRBJ2-7,few,TRBV15,TRBD2,CATSRDLAGGRYEQYF,TGTGCCACCAGCAGAGATCTAGCGGGGGGACGATACGAGCAGTACTTC
TRBJ1-1,.,TRBV6-1,.,CASSEQGRGSEAFF,TGTGCCAGCAGTGAACAGGGTAGGGGCTCTGAAGCTTTCTTT
TRBJ2-3,.,TRBV27,TRBD1,CASSNPGQGTDTQYF,TGTGCCAGCAGCAATCCGGGACAGGGGACAGATACGCAGTATTTT
TRBJ1-1,medium-sized,TRBV7-2,.,CASSLAAGMGTEAFF,TGTGCCAGCAGCTTAGCGGCAGGGATGGGGACTGAAGCTTTCTTT